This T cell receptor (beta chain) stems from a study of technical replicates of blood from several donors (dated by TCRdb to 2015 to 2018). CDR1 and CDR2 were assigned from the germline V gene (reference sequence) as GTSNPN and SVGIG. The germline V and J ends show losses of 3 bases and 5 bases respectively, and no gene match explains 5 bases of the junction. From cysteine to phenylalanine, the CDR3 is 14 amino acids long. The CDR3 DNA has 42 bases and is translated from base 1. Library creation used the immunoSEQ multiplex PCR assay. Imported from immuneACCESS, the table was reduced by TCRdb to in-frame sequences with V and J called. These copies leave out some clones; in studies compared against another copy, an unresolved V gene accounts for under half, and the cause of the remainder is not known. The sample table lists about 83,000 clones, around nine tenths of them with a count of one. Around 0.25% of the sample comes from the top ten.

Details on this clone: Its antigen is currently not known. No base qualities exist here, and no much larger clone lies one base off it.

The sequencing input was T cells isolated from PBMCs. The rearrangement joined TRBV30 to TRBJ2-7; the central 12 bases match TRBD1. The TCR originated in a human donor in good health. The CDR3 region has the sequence CAWRKGQGAHEQYF. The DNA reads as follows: TGTGCCTGGAGAAAGGGACAGGGGGCCCACGAGCAGTACTTC.